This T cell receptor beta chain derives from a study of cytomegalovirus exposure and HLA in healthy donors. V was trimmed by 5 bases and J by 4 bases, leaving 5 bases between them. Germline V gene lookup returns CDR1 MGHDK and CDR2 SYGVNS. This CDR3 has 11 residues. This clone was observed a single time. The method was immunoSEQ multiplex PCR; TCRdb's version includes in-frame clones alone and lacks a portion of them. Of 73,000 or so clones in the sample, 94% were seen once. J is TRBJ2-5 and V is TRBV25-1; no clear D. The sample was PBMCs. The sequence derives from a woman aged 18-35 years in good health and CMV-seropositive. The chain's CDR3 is CASSIRETQYF. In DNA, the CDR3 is TGTGCCAGCAGTATTCGAGAGACCCAGTACTTC. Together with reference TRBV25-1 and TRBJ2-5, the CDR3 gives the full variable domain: EADIYQTPRYLVIGTGKKITLECSQTMGHDKMYWYQQDPGMELHLIHYSYGVNSTEKGDLSSESTVSRIRTEHFPLTLESARPSHTSQYLCASSIRETQYFGPGTRLLVL.